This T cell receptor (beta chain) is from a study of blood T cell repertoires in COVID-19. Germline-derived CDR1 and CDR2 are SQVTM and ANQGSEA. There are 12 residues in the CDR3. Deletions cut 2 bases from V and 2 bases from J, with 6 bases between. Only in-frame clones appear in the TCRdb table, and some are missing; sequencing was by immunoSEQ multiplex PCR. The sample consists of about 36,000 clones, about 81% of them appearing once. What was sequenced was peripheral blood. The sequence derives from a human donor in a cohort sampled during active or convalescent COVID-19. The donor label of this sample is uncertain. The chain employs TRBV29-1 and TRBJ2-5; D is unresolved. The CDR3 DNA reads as TGCAGCGTTGAAAGCCCACAAGAGACCCAGTACTTC. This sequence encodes CSVESPQETQYF.